This TCR beta chain was sequenced in a study of cytomegalovirus exposure and HLA in healthy donors. Findings and caveats of the study: It was assumed in the presence/absence analyses that sequencing depth was roughly uniform across donors. Later on, a genetic analysis was performed. It linked a missense variant in DCLRE1C with V- and J-gene trimming of TCR beta. Among immune exposure information, only CMV serostatus was available.

CDR1 and CDR2 (germline): SGHRS, YFSETQ. The CDR3 length is 14 residues. V lost 4 bases and J lost 5; bases outside the gene matches: 3. On this clone itself: The antigen is undetermined.

The PCR ran on 60 Vbeta and 13 Jbeta primers. This table comes from immunoSEQ multiplex PCR, and its TCRdb copy is limited to in-frame clones, with some not included. This repertoire includes about 42,000 clones. Material: PBMCs. The receptor was isolated from a man aged 25-45 years in good health and CMV-seronegative. The chain uses TRBV5-1 and TRBJ2-1; 10 bases are shared with TRBD2. The chain's CDR3 is CASSAGLADNEQFF. CDR3 nucleotide sequence: TGCGCCAGCAGCGCCGGACTAGCGGACAATGAGCAGTTCTTC.